This passage covers 15 T cell receptor beta chains from one sample sequenced in a study of early T cells in non-severe SARS-CoV-2 infection. TCRdb ran MiXCR on the 5' RACE reads and lists one entry per CDR3 protein. The sample shows 98,000 or so distinct CDR3 sequences, roughly an eighth of them seen only once. Sequenced input: whole blood. The receptors were gathered from an adult who was a healthcare worker with PCR-confirmed SARS-CoV-2 infection or an uninfected control (not recorded which).

Many counts were recorded for this clonotype. This sequence joins TRBV10-3 and TRBJ2-3; 8 bases align to TRBD2. CDR1 and CDR2 from the germline V gene are ENHRY and SYGVKD. CDR3 length equals 16 residues. Unmatched junction bases numbered 7, after V lost 2 bases and J lost 3 bases. CDR3 bases: TGTGCCATCAGTGAGGGACGGGGGGGCCGGACAGATACGCAGTATTTT. The encoded protein is CAISEGRGGRTDTQYF.

The chain links TRBV5-8 to TRBJ2-5, with 16 nucleotides matching TRBD2. With V trimmed by 4 bases and J by 5 bases, 5 bases remained unmatched. CDR1 and CDR2 (germline): SGHTS, YDEGEE. CDR3 length: 16 amino acids. The CDR3 DNA reads TGTGCCAGCAGCGGTGGGACTAGCGGGAGGGATGAGACCCAGTACTTC. It is translated as CASSGGTSGRDETQYF.

This clonotype was seen more than once but under ten times. The V call is TRBV6-2 or TRBV6-3, the J call TRBJ2-1, with D possibly being TRBD2 (6 bases). The ends were cut back, 1 base at V and 7 bases at J, with 20 bases in the middle. Germline CDR1 reads MNHEY; CDR2 reads SVGEGT. The CDR3 is 17 amino acids. CDR3 loop: CASSYYPPAGLGNEQFF. CDR3 nucleotide sequence: TGTGCCAGCAGTTACTACCCCCCGGCGGGGTTAGGAAATGAGCAGTTCTTC.

This clonotype showed up many times. V and J are TRBV11-2 and TRBJ2-5; a weak D match, TRBD2 (6 bases). CDR3 length: 12 residues. Between the trimmed V and J ends, which lost 4 bases and 7 bases, there was a span of 10 bases. Germline V gene sequence: CDR1 SGHAT, CDR2 FQNNGV. This CDR3 is CASSWTGGTQYF. CDR3 DNA: TGTGCCAGCAGCTGGACCGGGGGGACCCAGTACTTC.

The chain employs TRBV12-3 or TRBV12-4 and TRBJ2-1; 8 nucleotides align to TRBD1. The ends lost 3 bases at V and 7 bases at J; junction bases unmatched: 8. The CDR3 runs 15 residues. The CDR3 here is CASSFVQGVINEQFF. In DNA, the CDR3 is TGTGCCAGCAGTTTCGTACAGGGGGTCATTAATGAGCAGTTCTTC.

The genes are TRBV28 and TRBJ1-5, with TRBD1 identical over 8 bases. CDR3 length equals 15 residues. Looked up from germline, CDR1 is MDHEN and CDR2 is SYDVKM. The J segment lost 1 base and the V segment lost 8 bases, leaving 7 bases of the junction unmatched. In DNA form, the CDR3 reads TGTGCCAGCGTGGCGGGGGACAGGAGCAATCAGCCCCAGCATTTT. Protein sequence: CASVAGDRSNQPQHF.

This clonotype has more than one count but fewer than ten. The gene calls are TRBV4-1 and TRBJ2-7; 9 bases agree with TRBD2. CDR1 and CDR2 from the germline V gene are MGHRA and YSYEKL. Trimming cost V 5 bases and J 0 bases; bases outside gene matches: 5. This CDR3 spans 15 amino acids. The chain's CDR3 is CASSSLAGSSYEQYF. CDR3 nucleotide sequence: TGCGCCAGCAGCTCCCTAGCGGGATCCTCCTACGAGCAGTACTTC.

The sample holds a few counts of this clonotype. The J gene is TRBJ2-5, the V gene TRBV20-1; D is tentatively TRBD1 or TRBD2 (6 bases each). Germline CDR1 and CDR2: DFQATT and SNEGSKA (reference sequence). The V end lost 5 bases, the J end lost 1 base, and 11 bases lay between the germline ends. The CDR3 has 13 residues. CDR3 amino acids: CSAGGTRQETQYF. The CDR3 DNA follows: TGCAGTGCTGGAGGGACACGCCAAGAGACCCAGTACTTC.

The rearrangement uses TRBV20-1 and TRBJ2-3; 13 bases fit TRBD2. This CDR3 region has 15 residues. Trimming removed 1 base from V and 4 bases from J; junction bases left unmatched: 2. Germline values: CDR1 DFQATT, CDR2 SNEGSKA (reference sequence). CDR3 protein: CSARVGLAGADTQYF. The CDR3 DNA reads as TGCAGTGCTAGAGTTGGACTAGCGGGGGCAGATACGCAGTATTTT.

This clonotype was seen ten or more times. The chain links TRBV5-1 to TRBJ2-5; either TRBD1 or TRBD2 may fit D (5 bases each). Germline lookup yields CDR1 SGHRS and CDR2 YFSETQ. The V end lost 0 bases, the J end lost 3 bases, and 15 bases lay between the germline ends. CDR3 length: 16 residues. The CDR3 protein is CASSLGSTGPEETQYF. Here the CDR3 DNA reads TGCGCCAGCAGCTTGGGTAGCACGGGACCAGAAGAGACCCAGTACTTC.

This chain uses TRBV9 with TRBJ2-1, with TRBD2 matching 12 bases. The CDR3 runs to 16 residues. Germline CDR1 and CDR2: SGDLS and YYNGEE. With 2 bases clipped from V and 7 bases from J, the junction kept 7 bases outside the gene matches. The CDR3 region is CASSVASGGAGNEQFF. DNA of the CDR3: TGTGCCAGCAGCGTTGCTAGCGGGGGGGCTGGGAATGAGCAGTTCTTC.

This clonotype occurred many times. The genes are TRBV6-5 and TRBJ2-7, with 7 bases that match TRBD2. V lost 6 bases, J lost 0 bases, and 11 bases stayed unmatched. This CDR3 has 16 residues. The germline V gene has CDR1 MNHEY and CDR2 SVGAGI. The DNA for the CDR3 is TGTGCCAGCAGCCTGGGGCTGGGGGACTACTCCTACGAGCAGTACTTC. Residues: CASSLGLGDYSYEQYF.

The chain joins TRBV5-1 to TRBJ2-5; D uncertain. V shed 1 base and J shed 0 bases, with 7 bases lying between them. The CDR3 totals 14 residues. Germline V gene lookup returns CDR1 SGHRS and CDR2 YFSETQ. CDR3 in amino acids: CASSLPQNQETQYF. The CDR3 DNA reads TGCGCCAGCAGCTTGCCACAGAACCAAGAGACCCAGTACTTC.

This clonotype was picked up many times. The chain recombines TRBV12-3 or TRBV12-4 with TRBJ2-1; 7 bases are shared with TRBD2. The CDR3 runs 15 residues. After removal of 3 bases from V and 1 base from J, the junction contained 3 bases not matched to a gene. Here the CDR3 reads CASSFGGGSYNEQFF. The CDR3 nucleotides read TGTGCCAGCAGTTTCGGCGGGGGATCCTACAATGAGCAGTTCTTC.

V usage is TRBV11-2 and J usage is TRBJ2-1; D ambiguous. The CDR3 runs 15 residues. In germline, CDR1 is SGHAT, CDR2 FQNNGV. Between the trimmed V and J ends, which lost 1 base and 7 bases, there was a span of 14 bases. The CDR3 here is CASSLATLPANEQFF. CDR3 DNA sequence: TGTGCCAGCAGCTTAGCAACACTCCCGGCGAATGAGCAGTTCTTC.